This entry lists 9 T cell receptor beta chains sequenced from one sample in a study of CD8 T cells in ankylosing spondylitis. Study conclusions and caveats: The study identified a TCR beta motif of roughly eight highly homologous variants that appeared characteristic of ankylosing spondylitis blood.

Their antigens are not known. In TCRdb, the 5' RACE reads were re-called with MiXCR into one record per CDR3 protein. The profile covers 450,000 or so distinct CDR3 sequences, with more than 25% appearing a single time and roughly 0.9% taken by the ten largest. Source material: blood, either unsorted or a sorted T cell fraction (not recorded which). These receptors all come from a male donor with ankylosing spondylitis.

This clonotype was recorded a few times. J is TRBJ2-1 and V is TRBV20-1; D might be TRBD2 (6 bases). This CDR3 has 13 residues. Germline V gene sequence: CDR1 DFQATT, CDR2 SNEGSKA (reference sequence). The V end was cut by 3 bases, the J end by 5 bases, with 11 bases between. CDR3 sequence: CSARTSVHNEQFF. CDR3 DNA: TGCAGTGCTAGGACTAGTGTCCACAATGAGCAGTTCTTC.

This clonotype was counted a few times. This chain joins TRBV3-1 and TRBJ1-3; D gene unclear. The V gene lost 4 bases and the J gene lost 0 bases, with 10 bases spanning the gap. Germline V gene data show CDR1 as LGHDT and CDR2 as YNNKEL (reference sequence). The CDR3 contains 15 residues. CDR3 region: CASSPSFASGNTIYF. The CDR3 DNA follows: TGTGCCAGCAGCCCTTCATTTGCCTCTGGAAACACCATATATTTT.

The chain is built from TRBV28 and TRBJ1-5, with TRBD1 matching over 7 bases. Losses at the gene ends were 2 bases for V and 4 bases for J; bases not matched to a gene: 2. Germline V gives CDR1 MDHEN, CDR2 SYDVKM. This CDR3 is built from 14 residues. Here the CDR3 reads CASSLDRANQPQHF. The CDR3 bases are TGTGCCAGCAGTTTAGACAGGGCGAATCAGCCCCAGCATTTT.

CDR3 region: CASSLGAAATNEKLFF. The CDR3 nucleotides read TGCGCCAGCAGCTTGGGCGCAGCTGCAACTAATGAAAAACTGTTTTTT. The rearrangement joins TRBV5-1 to TRBJ1-4, with D unresolved. The germline V gene encodes CDR1 SGHRS and CDR2 YFSETQ. The V and J ends lost 0 bases and 0 bases respectively, with 9 bases between them. CDR3 length equals 16 residues.

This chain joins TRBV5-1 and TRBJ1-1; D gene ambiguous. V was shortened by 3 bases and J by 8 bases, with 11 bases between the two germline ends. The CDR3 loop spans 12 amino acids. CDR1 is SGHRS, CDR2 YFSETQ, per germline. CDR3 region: CASSSVSTEAFF. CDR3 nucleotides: TGCGCCAGCAGCTCGGTTTCAACCGAAGCTTTCTTT.

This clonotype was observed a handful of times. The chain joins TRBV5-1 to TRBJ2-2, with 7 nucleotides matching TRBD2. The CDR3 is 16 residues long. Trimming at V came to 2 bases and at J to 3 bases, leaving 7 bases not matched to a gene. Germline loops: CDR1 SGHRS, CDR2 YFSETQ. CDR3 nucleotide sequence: TGCGCCAGCAGCTTCGGACTAGGAGGGGACACCGGGGAGCTGTTTTTT. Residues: CASSFGLGGDTGELFF.

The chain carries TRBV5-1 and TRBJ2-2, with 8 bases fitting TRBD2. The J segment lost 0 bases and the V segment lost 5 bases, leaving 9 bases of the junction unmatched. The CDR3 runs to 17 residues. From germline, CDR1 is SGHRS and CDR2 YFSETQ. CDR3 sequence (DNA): TGCGCCAGCAGACTATCGACTAGCGAAGCGAACACCGGGGAGCTGTTTTTT. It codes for CASRLSTSEANTGELFF. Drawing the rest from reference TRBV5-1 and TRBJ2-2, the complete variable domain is KAGVTQTPRYLIKTRGQQVTLSCSPISGHRSVSWYQQTPGQGLQFLFEYFSETQRNKGNFPGRFSGRQFSNSRSEMNVSTLELGDSALYLCASRLSTSEANTGELFFGEGSRLTVL.

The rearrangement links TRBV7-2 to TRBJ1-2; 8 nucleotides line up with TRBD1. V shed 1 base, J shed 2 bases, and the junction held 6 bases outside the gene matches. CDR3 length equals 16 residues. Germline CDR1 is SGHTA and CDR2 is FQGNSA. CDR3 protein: CASSLGQGIGNYGYTF. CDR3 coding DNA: TGTGCCAGCAGCTTAGGACAGGGGATAGGAAACTATGGCTACACCTTC.

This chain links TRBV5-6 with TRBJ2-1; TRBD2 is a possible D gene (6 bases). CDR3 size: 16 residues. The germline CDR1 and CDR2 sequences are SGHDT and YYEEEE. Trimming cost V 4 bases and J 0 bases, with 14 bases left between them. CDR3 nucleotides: TGTGCCAGCAGCACCGTAGCGACTAGCTCCTACAATGAGCAGTTCTTC. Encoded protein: CASSTVATSSYNEQFF.